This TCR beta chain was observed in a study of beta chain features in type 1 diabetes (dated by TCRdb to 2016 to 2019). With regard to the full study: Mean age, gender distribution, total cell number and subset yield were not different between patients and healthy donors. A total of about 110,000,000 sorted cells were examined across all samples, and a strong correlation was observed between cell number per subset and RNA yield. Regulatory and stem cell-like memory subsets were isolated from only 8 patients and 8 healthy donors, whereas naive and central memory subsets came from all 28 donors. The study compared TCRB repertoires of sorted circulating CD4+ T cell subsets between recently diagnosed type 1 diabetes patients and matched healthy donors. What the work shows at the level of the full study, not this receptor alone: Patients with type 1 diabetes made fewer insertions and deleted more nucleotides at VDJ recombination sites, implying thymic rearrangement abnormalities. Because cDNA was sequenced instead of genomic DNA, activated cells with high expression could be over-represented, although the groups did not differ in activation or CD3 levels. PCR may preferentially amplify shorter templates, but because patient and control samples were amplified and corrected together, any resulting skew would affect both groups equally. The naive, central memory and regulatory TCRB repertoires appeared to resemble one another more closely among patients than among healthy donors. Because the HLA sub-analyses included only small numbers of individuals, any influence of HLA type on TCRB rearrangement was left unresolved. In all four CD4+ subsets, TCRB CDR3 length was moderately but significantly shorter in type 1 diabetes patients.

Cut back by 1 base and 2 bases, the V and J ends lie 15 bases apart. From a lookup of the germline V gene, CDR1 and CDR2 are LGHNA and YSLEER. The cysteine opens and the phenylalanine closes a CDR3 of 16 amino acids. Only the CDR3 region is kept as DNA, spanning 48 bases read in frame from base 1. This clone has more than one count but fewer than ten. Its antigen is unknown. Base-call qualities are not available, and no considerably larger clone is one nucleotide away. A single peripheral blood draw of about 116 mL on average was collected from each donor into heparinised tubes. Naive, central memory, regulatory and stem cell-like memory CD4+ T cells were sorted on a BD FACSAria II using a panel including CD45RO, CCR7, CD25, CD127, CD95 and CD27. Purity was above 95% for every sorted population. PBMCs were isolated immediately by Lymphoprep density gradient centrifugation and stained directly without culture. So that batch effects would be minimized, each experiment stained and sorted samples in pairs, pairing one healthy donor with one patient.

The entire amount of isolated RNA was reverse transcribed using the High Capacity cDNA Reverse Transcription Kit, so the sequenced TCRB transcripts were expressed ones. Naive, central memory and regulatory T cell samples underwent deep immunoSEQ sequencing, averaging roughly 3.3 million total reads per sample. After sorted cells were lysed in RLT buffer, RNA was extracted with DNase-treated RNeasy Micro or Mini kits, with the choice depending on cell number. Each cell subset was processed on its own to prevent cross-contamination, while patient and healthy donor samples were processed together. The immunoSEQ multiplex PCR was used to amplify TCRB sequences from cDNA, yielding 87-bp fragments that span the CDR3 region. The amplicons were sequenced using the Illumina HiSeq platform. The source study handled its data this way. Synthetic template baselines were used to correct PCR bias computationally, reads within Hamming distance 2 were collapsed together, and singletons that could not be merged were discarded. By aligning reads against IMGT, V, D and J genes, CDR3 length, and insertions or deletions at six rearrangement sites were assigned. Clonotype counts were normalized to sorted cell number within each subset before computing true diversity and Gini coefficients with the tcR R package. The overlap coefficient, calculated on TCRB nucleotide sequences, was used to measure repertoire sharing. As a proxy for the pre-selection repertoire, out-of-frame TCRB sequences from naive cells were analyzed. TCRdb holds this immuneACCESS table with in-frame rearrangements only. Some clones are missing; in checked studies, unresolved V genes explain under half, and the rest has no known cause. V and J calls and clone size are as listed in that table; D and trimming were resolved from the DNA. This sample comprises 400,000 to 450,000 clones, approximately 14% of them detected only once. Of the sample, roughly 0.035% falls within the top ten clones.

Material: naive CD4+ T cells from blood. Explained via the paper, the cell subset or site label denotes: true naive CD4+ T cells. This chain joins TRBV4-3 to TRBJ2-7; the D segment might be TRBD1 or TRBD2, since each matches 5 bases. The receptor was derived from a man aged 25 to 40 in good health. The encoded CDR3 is CASSQVSGTAAYEQYF. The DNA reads TGCGCCAGCAGCCAAGTATCGGGGACGGCAGCCTACGAGCAGTACTTC.